These 19 T cell receptor beta chains were all obtained from the same sample, sequenced in a study of T cells in Graves' hyperthyroidism and ophthalmopathy. Amplified TCR beta CDR3 regions came from RNA transcripts. Initially, a first-round RT-PCR of the TCR CDR3 employed the HTBI primer set. MiXCR, run by TCRdb on the multiplex PCR reads, gives a single entry per CDR3 protein. The table includes 600,000 to 750,000 distinct CDR3 sequences, 17% detected once. Sequencing was carried out using blood. All receptors derive from a man in his fifties or sixties with Graves' hyperthyroidism.

Many counts were recorded for this clonotype. The chain joins TRBV6-1 to TRBJ2-3, with D hard to call. The CDR3 runs 18 residues. Germline V gene sequence: CDR1 MNHNS, CDR2 SASEGT. V was pared by 2 bases and J by 0 bases, with 18 bases between. The CDR3: CASSEFLSWQTSTDTQYF. The CDR3 nucleotides read TGTGCCAGCAGTGAATTCCTATCATGGCAGACTAGCACAGATACGCAGTATTTT.

V usage is TRBV6-1 and J usage is TRBJ2-7; perhaps TRBD2 as D (6 bases). Germline V gene data show CDR1 as MNHNS and CDR2 as SASEGT. This CDR3 region has 14 residues. V lost 5 bases and J 2 bases, leaving 13 bases between the germline ends. DNA for the CDR3: TGTGCCAGCAGTCCGGGACTGCCCGCCTACGAGCAGTACTTC. Amino acid sequence: CASSPGLPAYEQYF.

This clonotype has at least ten counts. This chain connects TRBV7-9 to TRBJ1-1; TRBD1 is a possible D gene (5 bases). Germline loops: CDR1 SEHNR, CDR2 FQNEAQ (reference sequence). The V end lost 1 base, the J end lost 8 bases, and 11 bases lay between the germline ends. This CDR3 contains 13 residues. Here the CDR3 DNA reads TGTGCCAGCAGCTTAGTTCAGGGTTCCGAAGCTTTCTTT. Translated, it gives CASSLVQGSEAFF. Combining the CDR3 with reference TRBV7-9 and TRBJ1-1 gives the whole variable domain DTGVSQNPRHKITKRGQNVTFRCDPISEHNRLYWYRQTLGQGPEFLTYFQNEAQLEKSRLLSDRFSAERPKGSFSTLEIQRTEQGDSAMYLCASSLVQGSEAFFGQGTRLTVV.

This clonotype was detected a few times. This chain connects TRBV19 to TRBJ2-3; TRBD1 matches at 7 bases. This CDR3 is built from 14 residues. Looked up from germline, CDR1 is LNHDA and CDR2 is SQIVND (reference sequence). The J segment lost 1 base and the V segment lost 4 bases, leaving 2 bases of the junction unmatched. The DNA for the CDR3 is TGTGCCAGTAGTACAACAGGGGGCACAGATACGCAGTATTTT. It yields the protein CASSTTGGTDTQYF.

There are many counts of this clonotype. The chain uses TRBV12-3 or TRBV12-4 and TRBJ2-7; 9 nucleotides align to TRBD2. The CDR3 covers 16 residues. V gave up 6 bases and J gave up 4 bases; unmatched junction bases: 13. CDR3 region: CASSPDRLAAAYEQYF. CDR3 DNA: TGTGCCAGCAGCCCCGACCGACTAGCGGCTGCTTACGAGCAGTACTTC.

The J gene is TRBJ2-3, the V gene TRBV9, with TRBD2 identical over 10 bases. Looked up from germline, CDR1 is SGDLS and CDR2 is YYNGEE. V lost 3 bases, J lost 2 bases, and 6 bases stayed unmatched. The CDR3 is 16 amino acids. In DNA form, the CDR3 reads TGTGCCAGCAGCGAGATAGCGGGAGGACCCACAGATACGCAGTATTTT. It yields the protein CASSEIAGGPTDTQYF.

A remark on this clonotype: With a much larger clone just one base away, this may be a read error. CDR3 DNA sequence: TGTGCCATCAGTAACCCGGACAGGACTCTCTCTGGAAACACCATATATTTT. This codes for CAISNPDRTLSGNTIYF. J is TRBJ1-3 and V is TRBV10-3, with TRBD1 identical over 7 bases. The CDR3 totals 17 residues. Losses at the gene ends were 5 bases for V and 0 bases for J; bases not matched to a gene: 10. The germline V gene has CDR1 ENHRY and CDR2 SYGVKD.

The V gene is TRBV13, the J gene TRBJ2-1; tentatively, D is TRBD2 (6 bases). Per the germline V gene, CDR1 is PRHDT and CDR2 is FYEKMQ (reference sequence). The CDR3 is made up of 17 amino acids. The V end was cut by 5 bases, the J end by 4 bases, with 21 bases between. CDR3 protein: CASSEQGGMTSYNEQFF. CDR3 DNA: TGTGCCAGCAGCGAGCAGGGCGGGATGACATCTTACAATGAGCAGTTCTTC.

The CDR3, as DNA: TGTGCCACCAGTGATCCCCCGGGACTAGGAGGTTCAGATACGCAGTATTTT. Translation: CATSDPPGLGGSDTQYF. V and J are TRBV24-1 and TRBJ2-3, with 8 bases aligning to TRBD2. V lost 3 bases to trimming and J lost 4 bases; unmatched junction nucleotides: 11. CDR1 is KGHDR and CDR2 is SFDVKD in the germline V gene. The CDR3 runs 17 residues.

Of note for this clonotype: A read error may be the cause here, since a much bigger clone is one base away. The chain joins TRBV28 to TRBJ1-5; possible D gene TRBD1, 5 bases. V was pared by 5 bases and J by 6 bases, with 23 bases between. There are 17 residues in the CDR3. Germline V gene lookup returns CDR1 MDHEN and CDR2 SYDVKM. In nucleotides, the CDR3 is TGTGCCAGCAGTGACGAAACCCTGCCAGGGCCCATTCAGCCCCAGCATTTT. Protein sequence: CASSDETLPGPIQPQHF.

This clonotype has at least ten counts. The CDR3 spells CAISEMEGGYGYTF. The CDR3 coding sequence is TGTGCCATCAGTGAAATGGAGGGTGGCTATGGCTACACCTTC. The gene calls are TRBV10-3 and TRBJ1-2; D is undetermined. Trimming took off 3 bases at V and 4 bases at J, with 12 bases between the two ends. The germline CDR1 and CDR2 sequences are ENHRY and SYGVKD. This CDR3 is 14 amino acids long.

This clonotype was counted between two and nine times. The V call is TRBV5-1, the J call TRBJ2-1, with 9 bases aligning to TRBD1. Germline CDR1 reads SGHRS; CDR2 reads YFSETQ. The trim removed 4 bases at V and 7 bases at J, leaving 12 bases unmatched. The length of the CDR3 is 16 residues. The CDR3 sequence is CASSPEPGQGYNEQFF. Written as DNA, the CDR3 is TGCGCCAGCAGCCCTGAACCGGGACAGGGTTATAATGAGCAGTTCTTC.

This clonotype was found many times. V is TRBV5-1 and J is TRBJ2-3, with D hard to call. The CDR3 has 16 amino acids. The V end was cut by 1 base, the J end by 1 base, with 13 bases between. Germline assignment: CDR1 SGHRS and CDR2 YFSETQ. In DNA, the CDR3 is TGCGCCAGCAGCTTGAGCCCTACCGAAGGCACAGATACGCAGTATTTT. It yields the protein CASSLSPTEGTDTQYF.

This sequence joins TRBV12-3 or TRBV12-4 and TRBJ2-1; 13 nucleotides line up with TRBD2. The CDR3 extends over 17 amino acids. J was trimmed by 5 bases and V by 6 bases; bases with no gene match: 10. The CDR3 DNA reads as TGTGCCAGCAGCGCGCCACAACTAGCGGGAGGGAACAATGAGCAGTTCTTC. It codes for CASSAPQLAGGNNEQFF.

This clonotype was picked up many times. The chain joins TRBV10-2 to TRBJ2-3, with 8 bases lining up with TRBD2. Germline trimming cut 6 bases from V and 2 bases from J; bases unmatched to any gene: 7. Germline V gives CDR1 WSHSY, CDR2 SAAADI. This CDR3 spans 15 amino acids. The CDR3 loop is CASSGRAVLTDTQYF. DNA for the CDR3: TGCGCCAGCAGCGGGAGGGCCGTCCTCACAGATACGCAGTATTTT.

This clonotype was seen at least ten times. The chain has TRBV19 and TRBJ1-2; 9 bases fit TRBD1. Losses at the gene ends were 6 bases for V and 4 bases for J; bases not matched to a gene: 6. This CDR3 is 14 amino acids long. The germline V gene encodes CDR1 LNHDA and CDR2 SQIVND (reference sequence). CDR3 amino acids: CASSVQGAGYGYTF. DNA for the CDR3: TGTGCCAGTAGCGTACAGGGGGCTGGCTATGGCTACACCTTC.

The J gene is TRBJ1-1, the V gene TRBV12-3 or TRBV12-4; possibly TRBD1 for D (5 bases). CDR3 size: 14 residues. V was clipped by 1 base and J by 5 bases, with 11 bases between them. CDR3 nucleotides: TGTGCCAGCAGTTTAGGGGGGGTAGTTACTGAAGCTTTCTTT. Its translation: CASSLGGVVTEAFF.

This clonotype was picked up many times. This rearrangement joins TRBV11-2 to TRBJ2-1, with 9 bases identical to TRBD2. V was pared by 1 base and J by 11 bases, with 3 bases of the junction left unmatched. Germline assignment: CDR1 SGHAT and CDR2 FQNNGV. The CDR3 consists of 13 residues. CDR3 protein: CASSLGLAEKQFF. The CDR3 DNA sequence: TGTGCCAGCAGCTTAGGACTAGCGGAAAAGCAGTTCTTC.

Ten or more counts support this clonotype. The chain joins TRBV6-5 to TRBJ2-1; D is uncertain. The CDR3 has 13 residues. Germline V CDR1 and CDR2: MNHEY, SVGAGI. The V gene lost 4 bases and the J gene lost 3 bases, with 7 bases spanning the gap. CDR3 amino acids: CASSSLIYNEQFF. CDR3 DNA sequence: TGTGCCAGCAGTTCCCTGATCTACAATGAGCAGTTCTTC.